These 9 T cell receptor beta chains came from one sample sequenced in a study of human T cells and chemical hapten exposure. The library put unique molecular identifiers onto individual cDNA molecules. TCRdb re-called the reads with MiXCR, one entry per CDR3 protein. The data show about 2,300 distinct CDR3 sequences, around three fifths seen once. Treatment described: therapeutic diphenylcyclopropenone sensitization with weekly scalp DPC. The input for sequencing was whole blood, taken before DPC sensitization or 2, 6, or about 24 weeks after (not recorded which). The receptors derive from an adult with alopecia areata. Some clones in this sample may be carry-over from other donors' samples. This table probably holds off-target reads from a library built for another chain.

The chain links TRBV20-1 to TRBJ2-7, with 8 bases identical to TRBD1. The CDR3 is 14 residues long. Losses at the gene ends were 4 bases for V and 0 bases for J; bases not matched to a gene: 5. CDR1 is DFQATT and CDR2 is SNEGSKA in the germline V gene (reference sequence). The chain's CDR3 is CSAIGQGRSYEQYF. The CDR3 DNA reads as TGCAGTGCTATAGGACAGGGCCGCTCCTACGAGCAGTACTTC.

V is TRBV29-1 and J is TRBJ2-3; the D call may be TRBD1 or TRBD2 (5 bases each). CDR1 and CDR2 (germline): SQVTM, ANQGSEA. CDR3 length equals 14 residues. Trimming stripped 3 bases from V and 2 bases from J, with 12 bases between. This CDR3 is CSVEGQGATDTQYF. The CDR3 DNA is TGCAGCGTTGAGGGGCAGGGAGCCACAGATACGCAGTATTTT.

The sample holds a few counts of this clonotype. V gene TRBV7-2 combines with J gene TRBJ2-3; either TRBD1 or TRBD2 may supply D (6 bases each). Per the germline V gene, CDR1 is SGHTA and CDR2 is FQGNSA. The V end was cut by 0 bases, the J end by 6 bases, with 13 bases between. The CDR3 length is 15 residues. DNA for the CDR3: TGTGCCAGCAGCTTAGCATGGGGGGCGCAGGATACGCAGTATTTT. Its translation is CASSLAWGAQDTQYF. The full variable domain, with the rest looked up from reference TRBV7-2 and TRBJ2-3, is GAGVSQSPSNKVTEKGKDVELRCDPISGHTALYWYRQSLGQGLEFLIYFQGNSAPDKSGLPSDRFSAERTGGSVSTLTIQRTQQEDSAVYLCASSLAWGAQDTQYFGPGTRLTVL.

The chain recombines TRBV7-2 with TRBJ2-7; D may be TRBD2 (5 bases). This CDR3 has 13 residues. Trimming left V 10 bases short and J 0 bases short, with 13 bases between. Per germline, CDR1 SGHTA and CDR2 FQGNSA. CDR3 loop: CAIKAEYSYEQYF. In DNA, the CDR3 is TGTGCCATCAAAGCGGAATACTCCTACGAGCAGTACTTC.

The rearrangement joins TRBV7-6 to TRBJ2-7, with D possibly TRBD1 on 6 matching bases. This CDR3 is built from 16 residues. Between the trimmed V and J ends, which lost 1 base and 1 base, there was a span of 14 bases. Germline V gene data show CDR1 as SGHVS and CDR2 as FNYEAQ. The CDR3 sequence is CASSLVAGAASYEQYF. Written as DNA, the CDR3 is TGTGCCAGCAGCTTAGTTGCAGGGGCTGCGTCCTACGAGCAGTACTTC.

The sample holds a few counts of this clonotype. The rearrangement links TRBV29-1 to TRBJ2-1; the match to TRBD2 covers 16 bases. The length of the CDR3 is 17 residues. Per germline, CDR1 SQVTM and CDR2 ANQGSEA. V trimming: 4 bases; J trimming: 9 bases; junction bases outside the gene matches: 12. The CDR3 DNA reads as TGCAGCGTTGCAGGAATAGGGACTAGCGGGAGGGCAAGTGAGCAGTTCTTC. It is translated as CSVAGIGTSGRASEQFF.

A few counts support this clonotype. The rearrangement uses TRBV18 and TRBJ2-3, with unresolved D. Per the germline V gene, CDR1 is KGHSH and CDR2 is LQKENI. The V end was cut by 3 bases, the J end by 0 bases, with 10 bases between. The CDR3 consists of 15 residues. CDR3 in DNA: TGTGCCAGCTCACCGGATCCGTCTAGCACAGATACGCAGTATTTT. Its translation is CASSPDPSSTDTQYF.

V is TRBV5-1 and J is TRBJ2-7; possible D gene TRBD1, 6 bases. The CDR3 contains 13 residues. Germline loops: CDR1 SGHRS, CDR2 YFSETQ. V was trimmed by 4 bases and J by 5 bases, leaving 13 bases between them. CDR3 nucleotide sequence: TGCGCCAGCAGCCGTACAGGGTCCCACGAGCAGTACTTC. This codes for CASSRTGSHEQYF.

This chain joins TRBV4-2 and TRBJ2-5; D remains unclear. CDR1 and CDR2 from the germline V gene are LGHNA and YNFKEQ. The length of the CDR3 is 13 residues. Trimming cost V 1 base and J 5 bases, with 8 bases left between them. Written as DNA, the CDR3 is TGTGCCAGCAGCCAAGCCGAGAGGGAGACCCAGTACTTC. It codes for CASSQAERETQYF.